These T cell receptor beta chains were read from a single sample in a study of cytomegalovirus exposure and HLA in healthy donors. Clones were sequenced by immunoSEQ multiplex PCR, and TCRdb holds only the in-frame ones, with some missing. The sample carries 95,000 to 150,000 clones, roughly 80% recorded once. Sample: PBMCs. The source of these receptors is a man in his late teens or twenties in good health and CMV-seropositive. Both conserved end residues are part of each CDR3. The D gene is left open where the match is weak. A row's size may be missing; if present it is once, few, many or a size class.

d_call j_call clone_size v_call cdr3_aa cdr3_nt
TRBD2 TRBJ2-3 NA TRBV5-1 CASSVTSFTDTQYF TGCGCCAGCAGCGTGACTAGCTTCACAGATACGCAGTATTTT
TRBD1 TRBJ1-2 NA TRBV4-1 CASSQGLKGAMNGYTF TGCGCCAGCAGCCAAGGCTTAAAGGGGGCAATGAATGGCTACACCTTC
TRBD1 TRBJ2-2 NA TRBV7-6 CASKLGEGANTGELFF TGTGCCAGCAAACTTGGCGAGGGGGCCAACACCGGGGAGCTGTTTTTT
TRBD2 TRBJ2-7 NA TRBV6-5 CASSLGTSGGYEQYF TGTGCCAGCAGTTTAGGGACTAGCGGGGGTTACGAGCAGTACTTC
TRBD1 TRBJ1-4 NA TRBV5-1 CASSLSGTANEKLFF TGCGCCAGCAGCTTATCCGGGACAGCAAATGAAAAACTGTTTTTT
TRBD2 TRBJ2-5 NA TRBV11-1 CASSSPLAGRETQYF TGTGCCAGCAGCTCGCCCTTAGCGGGGAGGGAGACCCAGTACTTC
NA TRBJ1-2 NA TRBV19 CASSIDAGYGYTF TGTGCCAGTAGTATAGACGCAGGCTATGGCTACACCTTC
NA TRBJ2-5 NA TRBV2 CASSEQGWQETQYF TGTGCCAGCAGTGAGCAGGGCTGGCAAGAGACCCAGTACTTC
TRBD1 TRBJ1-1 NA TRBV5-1 CASSSTDRGTAEAFF TGCGCCAGCAGCTCGACTGACAGGGGTACGGCTGAAGCTTTCTTT
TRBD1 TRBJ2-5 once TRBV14 CASSRDRGKKVQYF TGTGCCAGCAGCCGGGACAGGGGCAAAAAGGTCCAGTACTTC
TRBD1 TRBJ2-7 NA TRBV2 CASSELGQPDLSYEQYF TGTGCCAGCAGTGAATTGGGACAGCCCGATCTCTCCTACGAGCAGTACTTC
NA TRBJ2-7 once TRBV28 CASSSPQGSHEQYF TGTGCCAGCAGTTCCCCTCAGGGATCCCACGAGCAGTACTTC
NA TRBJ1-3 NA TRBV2 CASSEASTPSSGNTIYF TGTGCCAGCAGTGAAGCGTCAACTCCTAGTTCTGGAAACACCATATATTTT
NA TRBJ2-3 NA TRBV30 CAWSVLLSEDTQYF TGTGCCTGGAGTGTACTATTAAGTGAAGATACGCAGTATTTT
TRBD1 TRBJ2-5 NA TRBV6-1 CASSERTGQETQYF TGTGCCAGCAGTGAGAGGACAGGACAAGAGACCCAGTACTTC
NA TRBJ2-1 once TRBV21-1 CASTPDRGRDWDEQFF TGTGCCAGCACCCCGGACAGGGGGCGCGACTGGGATGAGCAGTTCTTC
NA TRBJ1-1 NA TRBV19 CAAGGAIGTEAFF TGTGCAGCTGGGGGCGCGATAGGGACTGAAGCTTTCTTT
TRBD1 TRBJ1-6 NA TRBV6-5 CASSRRQGNHSPLHF TGTGCCAGCAGTCGACGACAGGGTAACCATTCACCCCTCCACTTT
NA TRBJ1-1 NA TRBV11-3 CASSLEGSLNTEAFF TGTGCCAGCAGCTTAGAGGGCAGCCTGAACACTGAAGCTTTCTTT
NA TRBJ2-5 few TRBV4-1 CASSRPGTQETQYF TGCGCCAGCAGCCGACCGGGAACCCAAGAGACCCAGTACTTC
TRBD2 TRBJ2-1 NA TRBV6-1 CASSEDAGGHNEQFF TGTGCCAGCAGTGAAGATGCGGGGGGCCACAATGAGCAGTTCTTC
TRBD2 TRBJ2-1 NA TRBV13 CASSPAGEMGNEQFF TGTGCCAGCAGCCCGGCGGGGGAAATGGGCAATGAGCAGTTCTTC
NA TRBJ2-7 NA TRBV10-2 CASGGAPREQYF TGCGCCAGCGGCGGAGCTCCTCGCGAGCAGTACTTC
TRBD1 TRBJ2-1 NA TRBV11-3 CASSSGTGGVAEQFF TGTGCCAGCAGCTCCGGGACAGGGGGTGTTGCTGAGCAGTTCTTC
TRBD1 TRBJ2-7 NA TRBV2 CASSTPRRGKSRYEQYF TGTGCCAGCAGTACACCCCGCAGGGGGAAATCCCGTTACGAGCAGTACTTC
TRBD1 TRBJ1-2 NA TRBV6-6 CASSYSTQGGDGYTF TGTGCCAGCAGTTACTCGACCCAGGGGGGCGATGGCTACACCTTC
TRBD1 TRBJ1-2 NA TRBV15 CATSRVGTGRNGYTF TGTGCCACCAGCAGAGTGGGGACAGGGAGGAATGGCTACACCTTC
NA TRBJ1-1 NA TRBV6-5 CASSSAGTRVGAFF TGTGCCAGCAGTTCGGCCGGAACCAGGGTTGGGGCTTTCTTT
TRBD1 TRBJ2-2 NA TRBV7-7 CASRRGTGNTGELFF TGTGCCAGCAGACGGGGGACAGGGAACACCGGGGAGCTGTTTTTT
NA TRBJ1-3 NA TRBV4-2 CASSQDPGAGNTIYF TGTGCCAGCAGCCAAGATCCCGGGGCTGGAAACACCATATATTTT
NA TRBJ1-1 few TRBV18 CASSPRQLNTEAFF TGTGCCAGCTCACCACGACAGCTCAACACTGAAGCTTTCTTT
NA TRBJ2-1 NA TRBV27 CASSFRDLNYNEQFF TGTGCCAGCTCGTTCCGGGACTTAAATTACAATGAGCAGTTCTTC
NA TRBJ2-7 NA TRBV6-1 CASTQGGEQYF TGTGCCAGCACTCAGGGTGGCGAGCAGTACTTC
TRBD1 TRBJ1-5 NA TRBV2 CASRDGQGANQPQHF TGTGCCAGCAGGGACGGACAGGGGGCAAATCAGCCCCAGCATTTT
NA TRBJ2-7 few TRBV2 CASSGSTSSYEQYF TGTGCCAGCAGTGGTTCGACAAGCTCCTACGAGCAGTACTTC
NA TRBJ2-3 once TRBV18 CASSHGGEETDTQYF TGTGCCAGCTCTCATGGGGGCGAAGAAACAGATACGCAGTATTTT
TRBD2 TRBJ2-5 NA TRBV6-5 CASRGTKETQYF TGTGCCAGCAGGGGGACTAAAGAGACCCAGTACTTC
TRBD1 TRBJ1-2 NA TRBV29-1 CSVEDLGNRGYGYTF TGCAGCGTTGAAGATCTTGGGAACAGGGGCTATGGCTACACCTTC